The present entry profiles one TCR beta chain with its context. This sample is part of a study of CD4+ T cells in melanoma. This table comes from immunoSEQ multiplex PCR, and its TCRdb copy is limited to in-frame clones, with some not included. The repertoire includes fewer than 20,000 clones, around 76% of them detected once, and 12% sits in the top ten. Between the trimmed V and J ends, which lost 5 bases and 2 bases, there was a span of 14 bases. CDR1 ENHRY and CDR2 SYGVKD come from the germline V gene. CDR3 length equals 15 residues. V is TRBV10-3 and J is TRBJ2-3, with no clear D. The sequencing input was cells from a culture (not recorded whether cultured in vitro). The sequence was obtained from a human donor with melanoma. Written as DNA, the CDR3 is TGTGCCATCAGTCCTGACTTCGGTGACACAGATACGCAGTATTTT. This encodes CAISPDFGDTDTQYF.